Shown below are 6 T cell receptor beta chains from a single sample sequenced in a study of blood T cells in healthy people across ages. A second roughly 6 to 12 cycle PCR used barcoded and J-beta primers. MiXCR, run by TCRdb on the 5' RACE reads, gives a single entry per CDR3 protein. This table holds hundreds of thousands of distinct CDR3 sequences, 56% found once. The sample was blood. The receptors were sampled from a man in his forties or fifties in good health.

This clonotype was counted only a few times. This CDR3 reads CASSLEGRESTDTQYF. DNA for the CDR3: TGCGCCAGCAGCTTGGAGGGGAGGGAAAGCACAGATACGCAGTATTTT. The chain is built from TRBV5-1 and TRBJ2-3; 7 bases are shared with TRBD2. Germline CDR1 is SGHRS and CDR2 is YFSETQ. CDR3 length: 16 residues. Trimming took 0 bases from V and 0 from J; bases not matched to a gene: 4. The full variable domain, in which reference TRBV5-1 and TRBJ2-3 provide the parts outside the CDR3, is KAGVTQTPRYLIKTRGQQVTLSCSPISGHRSVSWYQQTPGQGLQFLFEYFSETQRNKGNFPGRFSGRQFSNSRSEMNVSTLELGDSALYLCASSLEGRESTDTQYFGPGTRLTVL.

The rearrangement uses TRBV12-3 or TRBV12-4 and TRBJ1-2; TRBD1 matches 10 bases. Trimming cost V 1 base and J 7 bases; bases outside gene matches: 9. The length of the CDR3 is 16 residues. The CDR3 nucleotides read TGTGCCAGCAGTTTAGTGACAGGGGGCGCAAGTGGTGGCTACACCTTC. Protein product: CASSLVTGGASGGYTF.

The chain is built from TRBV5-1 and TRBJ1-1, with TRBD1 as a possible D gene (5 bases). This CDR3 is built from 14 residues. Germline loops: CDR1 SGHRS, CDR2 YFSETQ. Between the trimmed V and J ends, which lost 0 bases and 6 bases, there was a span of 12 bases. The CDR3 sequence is CASSLAGPGAEAFF. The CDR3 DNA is TGCGCCAGCAGCTTGGCAGGGCCTGGGGCTGAAGCTTTCTTT.

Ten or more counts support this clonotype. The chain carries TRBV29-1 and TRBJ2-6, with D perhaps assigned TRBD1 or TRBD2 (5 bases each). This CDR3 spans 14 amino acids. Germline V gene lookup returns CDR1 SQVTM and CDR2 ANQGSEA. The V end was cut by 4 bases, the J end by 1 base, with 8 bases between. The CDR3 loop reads CSVAGTSGANVLTF. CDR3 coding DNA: TGCAGCGTTGCCGGGACGTCTGGGGCCAACGTCCTGACTTTC.

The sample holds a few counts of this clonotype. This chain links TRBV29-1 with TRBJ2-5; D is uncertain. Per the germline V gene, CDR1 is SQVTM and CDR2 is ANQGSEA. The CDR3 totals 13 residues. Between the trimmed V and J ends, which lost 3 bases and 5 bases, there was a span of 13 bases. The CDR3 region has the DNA TGCAGCGTTGATACGACAAATCGCGAGACCCAGTACTTC. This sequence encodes CSVDTTNRETQYF.

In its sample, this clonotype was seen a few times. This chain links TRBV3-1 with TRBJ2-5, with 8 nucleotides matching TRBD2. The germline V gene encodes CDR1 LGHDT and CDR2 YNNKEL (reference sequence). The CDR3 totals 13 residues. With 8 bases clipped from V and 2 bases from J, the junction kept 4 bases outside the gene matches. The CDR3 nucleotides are TGTGCCAGCGGGCGGGGGGCGCAAGAGACCCAGTACTTC. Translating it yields CASGRGAQETQYF.